This T cell receptor (beta chain) was profiled in a study of T cell responses to AZD1222 COVID-19 vaccine. Second doses at about 4 or about 12 weeks were pooled. Findings and limits, study-wide: Donors skewed white British and female; clonal diversity was possibly underestimated.

TCRdb keeps only in-frame clones here, not all; method: immunoSEQ multiplex PCR. Seen here are 120,000 or so clones, 92% observed once, and the top ten hold about 8%. CDR3 length: 14 residues. Looked up from germline, CDR1 is SGHRS and CDR2 is YFSETQ. The germline V and J ends were trimmed by 1 base and 1 base, with 8 bases remaining between them. With respect to this clone: Its antigen is not identified.

The sequence derives from an adult who received the AZD1222 COVID-19 vaccine. Material: peripheral blood, obtained 28 days after the second AZD1222 dose. The V gene is TRBV5-1, the J gene TRBJ1-2; perhaps TRBD1 as D (5 bases). In DNA form, the CDR3 reads TGCGCCAGCAGCTTGTCTCAGGGTAACTATGGCTACACCTTC. Translating it yields CASSLSQGNYGYTF. Supplemented by reference TRBV5-1 and TRBJ1-2, the full variable domain reads KAGVTQTPRYLIKTRGQQVTLSCSPISGHRSVSWYQQTPGQGLQFLFEYFSETQRNKGNFPGRFSGRQFSNSRSEMNVSTLELGDSALYLCASSLSQGNYGYTFGSGTRLTVV.